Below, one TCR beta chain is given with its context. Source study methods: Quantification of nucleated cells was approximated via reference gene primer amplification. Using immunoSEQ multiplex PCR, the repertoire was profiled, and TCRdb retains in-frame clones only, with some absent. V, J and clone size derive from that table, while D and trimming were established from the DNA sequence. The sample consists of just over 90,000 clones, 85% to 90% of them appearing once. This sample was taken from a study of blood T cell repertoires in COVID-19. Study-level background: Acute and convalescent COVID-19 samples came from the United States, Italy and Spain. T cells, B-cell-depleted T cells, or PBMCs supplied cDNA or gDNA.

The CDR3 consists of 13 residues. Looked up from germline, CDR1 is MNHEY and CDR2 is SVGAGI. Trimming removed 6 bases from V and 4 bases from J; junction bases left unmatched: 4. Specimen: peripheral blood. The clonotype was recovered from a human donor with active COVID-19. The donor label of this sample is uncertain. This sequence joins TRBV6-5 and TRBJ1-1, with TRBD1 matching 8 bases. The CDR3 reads CASRNTGGTEAFF. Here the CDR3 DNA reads TGTGCCAGCAGGAACACAGGGGGCACTGAAGCTTTCTTT.